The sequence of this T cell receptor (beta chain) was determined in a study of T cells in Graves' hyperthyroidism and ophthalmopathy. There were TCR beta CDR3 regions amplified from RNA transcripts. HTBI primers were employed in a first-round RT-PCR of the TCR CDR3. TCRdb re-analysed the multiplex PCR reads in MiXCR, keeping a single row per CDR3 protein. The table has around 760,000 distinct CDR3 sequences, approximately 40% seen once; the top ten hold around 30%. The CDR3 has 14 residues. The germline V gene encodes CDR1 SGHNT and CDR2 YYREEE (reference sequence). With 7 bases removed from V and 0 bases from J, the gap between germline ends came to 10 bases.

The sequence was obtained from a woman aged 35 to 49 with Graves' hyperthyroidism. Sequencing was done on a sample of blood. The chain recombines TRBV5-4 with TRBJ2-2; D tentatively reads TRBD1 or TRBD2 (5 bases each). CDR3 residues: CASRGESNTGELFF. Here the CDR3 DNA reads TGTGCCAGCCGAGGGGAATCGAACACCGGGGAGCTGTTTTTT.